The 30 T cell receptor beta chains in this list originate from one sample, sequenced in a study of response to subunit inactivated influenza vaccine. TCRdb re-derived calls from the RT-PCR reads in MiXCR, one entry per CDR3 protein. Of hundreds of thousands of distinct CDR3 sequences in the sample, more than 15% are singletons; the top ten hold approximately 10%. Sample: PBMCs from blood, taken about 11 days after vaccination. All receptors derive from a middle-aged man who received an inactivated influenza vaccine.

This CDR3 is CSARDLPATNEKLFF. In DNA form, the CDR3 reads TGCAGTGCTAGAGATCTTCCGGCAACTAATGAAAAACTGTTTTTT. This rearrangement joins TRBV20-1 to TRBJ1-4; no clear D gene. CDR3 length: 15 amino acids. In germline, CDR1 is DFQATT, CDR2 SNEGSKA (reference sequence). The V and J ends lost 0 bases and 0 bases respectively, with 8 bases between them.

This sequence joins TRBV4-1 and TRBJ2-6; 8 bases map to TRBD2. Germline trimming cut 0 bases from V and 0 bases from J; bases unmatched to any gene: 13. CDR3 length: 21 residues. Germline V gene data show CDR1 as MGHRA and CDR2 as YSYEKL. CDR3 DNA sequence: TGCGCCAGCAGCCAAGATGCGTTGCGGGGGGCTCTCCTCTCTGGGGCCAACGTCCTGACTTTC. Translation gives CASSQDALRGALLSGANVLTF.

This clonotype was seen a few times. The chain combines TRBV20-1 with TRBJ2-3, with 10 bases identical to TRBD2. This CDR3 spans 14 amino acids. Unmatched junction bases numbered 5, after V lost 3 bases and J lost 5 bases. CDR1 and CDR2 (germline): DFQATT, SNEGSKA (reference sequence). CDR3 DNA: TGCAGTGCTAGCCCTAGCGGGAGCGGAGATACGCAGTATTTT. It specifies CSASPSGSGDTQYF.

This CDR3 reads CASSLMDRGPYGYTF. DNA for the CDR3: TGTGCCAGCAGCCTGATGGACAGGGGGCCCTATGGCTACACCTTC. The V and J genes are TRBV28 and TRBJ1-2; 11 bases are a match to TRBD1. Germline assignment: CDR1 MDHEN and CDR2 SYDVKM. The CDR3 length is 15 residues. With 6 bases clipped from V and 4 bases from J, the junction kept 7 bases outside the gene matches.

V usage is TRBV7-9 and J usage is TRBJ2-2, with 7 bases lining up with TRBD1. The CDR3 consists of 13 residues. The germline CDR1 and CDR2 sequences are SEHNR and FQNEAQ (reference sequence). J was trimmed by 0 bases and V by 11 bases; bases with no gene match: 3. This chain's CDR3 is CALQGANTGELFF. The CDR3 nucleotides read TGTGCCCTGCAGGGGGCGAACACCGGGGAGCTGTTTTTT.

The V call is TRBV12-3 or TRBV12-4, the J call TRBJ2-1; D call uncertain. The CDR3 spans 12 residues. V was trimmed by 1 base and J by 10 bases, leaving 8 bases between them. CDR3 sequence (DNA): TGTGCCAGCAGTTTAGATATCAAAGAGCAGTTCTTC. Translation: CASSLDIKEQFF.

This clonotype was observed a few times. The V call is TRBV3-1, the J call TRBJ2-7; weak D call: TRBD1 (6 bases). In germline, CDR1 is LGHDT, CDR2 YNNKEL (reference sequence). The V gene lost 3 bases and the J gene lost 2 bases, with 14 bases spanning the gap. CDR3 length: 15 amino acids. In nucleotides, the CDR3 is TGTGCCAGCAGCCAGCTCTGGACAGAGCCCTACGAGCAGTACTTC. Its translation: CASSQLWTEPYEQYF.

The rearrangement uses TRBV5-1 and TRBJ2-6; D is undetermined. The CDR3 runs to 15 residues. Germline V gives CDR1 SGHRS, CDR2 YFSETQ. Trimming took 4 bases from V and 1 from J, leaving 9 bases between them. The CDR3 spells CASSATDSGANVLTF. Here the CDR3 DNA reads TGCGCCAGCAGCGCCACGGATTCTGGGGCCAACGTCCTGACTTTC.

CDR3 DNA sequence: TGCGCCAGCAGCCAAGGAGGGCTACGTCTAATGGGGGGAGTCCGAGGGGAGCTGTTTTTT. Encoded protein: CASSQGGLRLMGGVRGELFF. The chain combines TRBV4-3 with TRBJ2-2, with TRBD2 as a possible D gene (6 bases). CDR1 LGHNA and CDR2 YSLEER come from the germline V gene. The CDR3 has 20 residues. Trimming cost V 1 base and J 8 bases, with 29 bases left between them.

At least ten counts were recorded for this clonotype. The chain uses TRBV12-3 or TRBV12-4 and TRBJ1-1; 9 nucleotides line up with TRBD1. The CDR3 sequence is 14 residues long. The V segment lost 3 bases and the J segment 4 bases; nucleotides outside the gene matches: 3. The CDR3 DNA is TGTGCCAGCAGTTTGGGACAGGGAGTCACTGAAGCTTTCTTT. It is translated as CASSLGQGVTEAFF.

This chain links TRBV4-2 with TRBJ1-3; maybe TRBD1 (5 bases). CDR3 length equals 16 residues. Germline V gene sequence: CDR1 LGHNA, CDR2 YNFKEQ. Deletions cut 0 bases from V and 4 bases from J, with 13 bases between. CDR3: CASSQDLGASGNTIYF. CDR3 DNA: TGTGCCAGCAGCCAAGATCTTGGGGCATCGGGAAACACCATATATTTT.

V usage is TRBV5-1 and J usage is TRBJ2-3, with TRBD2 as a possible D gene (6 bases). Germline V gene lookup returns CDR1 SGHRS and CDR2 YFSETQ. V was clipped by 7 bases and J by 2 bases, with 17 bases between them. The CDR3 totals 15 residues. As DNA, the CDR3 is TGCGCCAGCTCTCCCAGGTCGGGGGACACAGATACGCAGTATTTT. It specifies CASSPRSGDTDTQYF.

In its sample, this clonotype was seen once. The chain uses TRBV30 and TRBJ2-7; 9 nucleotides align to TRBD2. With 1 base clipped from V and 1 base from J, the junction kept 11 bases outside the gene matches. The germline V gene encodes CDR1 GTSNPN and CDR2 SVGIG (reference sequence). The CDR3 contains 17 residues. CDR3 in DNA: TGTGCCTGGAGTGCCATAGCGGGAGTAGGTTCTTCCTACGAGCAGTACTTC. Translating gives CAWSAIAGVGSSYEQYF.

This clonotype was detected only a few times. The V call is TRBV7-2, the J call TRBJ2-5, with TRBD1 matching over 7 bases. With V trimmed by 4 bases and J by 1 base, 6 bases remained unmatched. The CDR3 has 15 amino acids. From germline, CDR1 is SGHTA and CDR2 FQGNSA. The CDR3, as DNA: TGTGCCAGCAGCTACCGACAGGGCCTCCAAGAGACCCAGTACTTC. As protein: CASSYRQGLQETQYF.

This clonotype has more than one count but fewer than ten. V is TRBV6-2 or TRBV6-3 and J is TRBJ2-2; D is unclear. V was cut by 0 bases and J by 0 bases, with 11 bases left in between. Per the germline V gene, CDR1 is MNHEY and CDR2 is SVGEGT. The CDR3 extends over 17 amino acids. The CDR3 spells CASSYSTGLANTGELFF. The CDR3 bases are TGTGCCAGCAGTTACTCGACGGGTCTAGCGAACACCGGGGAGCTGTTTTTT.

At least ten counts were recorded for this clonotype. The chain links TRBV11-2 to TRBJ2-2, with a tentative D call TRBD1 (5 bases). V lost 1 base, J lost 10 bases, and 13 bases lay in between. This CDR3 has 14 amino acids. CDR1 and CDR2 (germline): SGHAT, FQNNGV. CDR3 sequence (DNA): TGTGCCAGCAGCTTAGTCCTCAGGGCCTTGGAGCTGTTTTTT. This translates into CASSLVLRALELFF.

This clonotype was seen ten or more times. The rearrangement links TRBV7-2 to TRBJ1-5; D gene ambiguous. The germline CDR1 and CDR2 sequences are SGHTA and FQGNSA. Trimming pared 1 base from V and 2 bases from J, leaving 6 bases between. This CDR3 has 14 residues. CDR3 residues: CASSLVFRNQPQHF. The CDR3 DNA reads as TGTGCCAGCAGCTTAGTTTTTCGCAATCAGCCCCAGCATTTT.

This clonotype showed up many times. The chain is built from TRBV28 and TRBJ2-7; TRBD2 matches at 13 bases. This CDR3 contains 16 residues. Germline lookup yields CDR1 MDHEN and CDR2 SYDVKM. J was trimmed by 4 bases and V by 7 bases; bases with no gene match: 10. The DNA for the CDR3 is TGTGCCAGCAAACCGGTAGGACTAGCGGGAGTATACGAGCAGTACTTC. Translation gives CASKPVGLAGVYEQYF.

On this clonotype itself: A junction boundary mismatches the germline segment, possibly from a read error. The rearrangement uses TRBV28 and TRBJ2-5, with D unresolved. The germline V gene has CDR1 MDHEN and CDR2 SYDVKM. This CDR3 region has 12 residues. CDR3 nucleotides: TGTGCCTGCAGTTTTCGTAGAGAGACCCAGTACTTC. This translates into CACSFRRETQYF.

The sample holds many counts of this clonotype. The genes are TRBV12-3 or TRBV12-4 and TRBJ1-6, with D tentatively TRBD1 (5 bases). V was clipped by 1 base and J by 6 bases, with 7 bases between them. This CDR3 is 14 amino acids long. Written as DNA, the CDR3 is TGTGCCAGCAGTTTAGGGGGCGGTAATTCACCCCTCCACTTT. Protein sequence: CASSLGGGNSPLHF.

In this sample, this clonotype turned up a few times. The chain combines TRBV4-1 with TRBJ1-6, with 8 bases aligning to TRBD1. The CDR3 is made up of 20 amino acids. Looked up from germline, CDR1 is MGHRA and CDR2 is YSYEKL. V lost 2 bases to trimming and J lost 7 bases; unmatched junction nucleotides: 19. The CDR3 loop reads CASSQYPGQELVGLNSPLHF. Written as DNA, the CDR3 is TGCGCCAGCAGCCAATATCCGGGACAGGAGTTAGTAGGATTGAATTCACCCCTCCACTTT.

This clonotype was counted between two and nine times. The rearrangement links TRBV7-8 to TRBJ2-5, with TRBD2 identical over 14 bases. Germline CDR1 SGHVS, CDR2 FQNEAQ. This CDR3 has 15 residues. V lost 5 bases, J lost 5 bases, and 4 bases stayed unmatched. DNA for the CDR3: TGTGCCAGCAGCCGAGGGACTAGCGGGAGTGAGACCCAGTACTTC. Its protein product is CASSRGTSGSETQYF.

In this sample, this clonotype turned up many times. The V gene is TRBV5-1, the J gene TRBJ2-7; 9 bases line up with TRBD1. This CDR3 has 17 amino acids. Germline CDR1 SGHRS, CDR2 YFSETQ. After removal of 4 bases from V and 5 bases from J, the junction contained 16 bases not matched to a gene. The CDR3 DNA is TGCGCCAGCAGCCTATTTATTCGACAGGGGGTTCGTAACGAGCAGTACTTC. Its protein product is CASSLFIRQGVRNEQYF.

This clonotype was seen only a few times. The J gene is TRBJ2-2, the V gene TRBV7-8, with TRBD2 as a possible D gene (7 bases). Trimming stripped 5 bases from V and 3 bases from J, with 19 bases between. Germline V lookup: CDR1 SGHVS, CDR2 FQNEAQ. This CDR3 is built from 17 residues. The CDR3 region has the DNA TGTGCCAGCAGCCTAACCTCGGGGGGCCGGTACACCGGGGAGCTGTTTTTT. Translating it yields CASSLTSGGRYTGELFF. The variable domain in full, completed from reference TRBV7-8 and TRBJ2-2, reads GAGVSQSPRYKVAKRGQDVALRCDPISGHVSLFWYQQALGQGPEFLTYFQNEAQLDKSGLPSDRFFAERPEGSVSTLKIQRTQQEDSAVYLCASSLTSGGRYTGELFFGEGSRLTVL.

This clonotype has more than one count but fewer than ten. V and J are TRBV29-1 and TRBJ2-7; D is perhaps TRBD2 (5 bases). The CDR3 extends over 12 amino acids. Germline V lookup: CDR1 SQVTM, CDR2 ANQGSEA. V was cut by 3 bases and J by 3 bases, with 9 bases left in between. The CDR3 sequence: CSVDEGDYEQYF. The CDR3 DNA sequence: TGCAGCGTTGATGAGGGCGACTACGAGCAGTACTTC.

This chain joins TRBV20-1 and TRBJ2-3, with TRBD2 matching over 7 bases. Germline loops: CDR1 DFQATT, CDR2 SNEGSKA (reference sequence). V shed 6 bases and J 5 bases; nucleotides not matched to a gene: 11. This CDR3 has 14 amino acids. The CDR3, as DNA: TGCAGTGCGGGTGGGAGCGGGGTGAGAGATACGCAGTATTTT. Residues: CSAGGSGVRDTQYF.

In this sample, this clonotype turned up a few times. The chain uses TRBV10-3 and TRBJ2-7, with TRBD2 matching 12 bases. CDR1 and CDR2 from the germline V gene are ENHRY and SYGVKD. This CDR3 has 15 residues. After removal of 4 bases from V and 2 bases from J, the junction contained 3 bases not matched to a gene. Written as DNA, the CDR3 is TGTGCCATCAGTGCGACTAGCGGGGGTACCTACGAGCAGTACTTC. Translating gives CAISATSGGTYEQYF.

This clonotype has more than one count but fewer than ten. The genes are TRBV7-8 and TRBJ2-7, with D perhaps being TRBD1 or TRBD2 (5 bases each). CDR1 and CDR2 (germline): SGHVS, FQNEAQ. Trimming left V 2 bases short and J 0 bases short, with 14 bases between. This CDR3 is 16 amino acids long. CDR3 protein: CASSLRAGTNSYEQYF. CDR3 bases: TGTGCCAGCAGCTTAAGGGCAGGGACGAACTCCTACGAGCAGTACTTC.

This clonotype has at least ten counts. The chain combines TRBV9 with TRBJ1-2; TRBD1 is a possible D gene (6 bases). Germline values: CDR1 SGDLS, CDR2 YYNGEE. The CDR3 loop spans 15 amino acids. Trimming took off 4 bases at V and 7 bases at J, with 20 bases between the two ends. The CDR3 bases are TGTGCCAGCAGCACCGGACAGAGCTCTTATAGTGGCTACACCTTC. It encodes CASSTGQSSYSGYTF.

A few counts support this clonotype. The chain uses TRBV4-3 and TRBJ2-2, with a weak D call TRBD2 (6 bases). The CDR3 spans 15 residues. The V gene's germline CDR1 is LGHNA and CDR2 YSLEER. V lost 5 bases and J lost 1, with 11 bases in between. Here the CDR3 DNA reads TGCGCCAGCAGCACCGGGACTGGGAACACCGGGGAGCTGTTTTTT. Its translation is CASSTGTGNTGELFF.